Below are 22 T cell receptor beta chains sequenced from a single sample in a study of siplizumab effects on memory and regulatory T cells. Clones were read by immunoSEQ multiplex PCR, and TCRdb kept only the in-frame ones, dropping some. Here the sample spans about 91,000 clones, 93% being singletons. The sample consisted of CD8+ T cells sorted from blood. The source is a human donor in good health.

This rearrangement joins TRBV4-1 to TRBJ2-5, with no clear D. The J call is uncertain, as TRBJ2-7 better fits the DNA end. The germline V gene encodes CDR1 MGHRA and CDR2 YSYEKL. The CDR3 is 14 amino acids. The CDR3 sequence is CASSQRQNSYEQYF. The CDR3 DNA is TGCGCCAGCAGCCAGCGGCAGAACTCCTACGAGCAGTACTTC.

V usage is TRBV7-9 and J usage is TRBJ2-7; tentative D call: TRBD1 (6 bases). Germline V gives CDR1 SEHNR, CDR2 FQNEAQ (reference sequence). The CDR3 contains 13 residues. V was cut by 1 base and J by 4 bases, with 8 bases left in between. For the CDR3, the DNA is TGTGCCAGCAGCTTAGAAGACAGGTACGAGCAGTACTTC. It encodes CASSLEDRYEQYF.

V usage is TRBV6-5 and J usage is TRBJ1-2, with TRBD1 matching over 7 bases. The germline CDR1 and CDR2 sequences are MNHEY and SVGAGI. The CDR3 extends over 15 amino acids. V dropped 0 bases and J dropped 5; count of bases not matched to a gene: 6. CDR3 protein: CASSYSGGQIYGYTF. Written as DNA, the CDR3 is TGTGCCAGCAGTTACTCGGGGGGACAGATTTATGGCTACACCTTC.

This clone has just one count. The CDR3 here is CASSEPDRHPLGQFF. In DNA form, the CDR3 reads TGTGCCAGCTCAGAGCCGGACAGACATCCATTAGGGCAGTTCTTC. This sequence joins TRBV18 and TRBJ2-1, with TRBD1 as a possible D gene (6 bases). V was pared by 5 bases and J by 12 bases, with 23 bases between. The germline CDR1 and CDR2 sequences are KGHSH and LQKENI. CDR3 size: 15 residues.

This chain connects TRBV4-1 to TRBJ2-1; no reliable D call. The CDR3 is made up of 12 amino acids. Per the germline V gene, CDR1 is MGHRA and CDR2 is YSYEKL. Trimming took off 1 base at V and 9 bases at J, with 7 bases between the two ends. CDR3 in DNA: TGCGCCAGCAGCCAAGTTCTTGGTGAGCAGTTCTTC. It is translated as CASSQVLGEQFF.

As to this clone: This specimen includes other DNA sequences encoding the same CDR3. This chain links TRBV18 with TRBJ1-5; TRBD1 is a possible D gene (5 bases). The CDR3 totals 13 residues. Trimming stripped 3 bases from V and 5 bases from J, with 8 bases between. The germline V gene has CDR1 KGHSH and CDR2 LQKENI. The CDR3, as DNA: TGTGCCAGCTCACCCGGCAGGGATCAGCCCCAGCATTTT. Translated: CASSPGRDQPQHF.

A single count supports this clone. The chain uses TRBV4-1 and TRBJ2-2, with 8 bases fitting TRBD1. This CDR3 contains 15 residues. V shed 5 bases and J 4 bases; nucleotides not matched to a gene: 6. The germline V gene has CDR1 MGHRA and CDR2 YSYEKL. The CDR3 is CASSYRTGTTGELFF. CDR3 nucleotide sequence: TGCGCCAGCAGCTACCGGACAGGGACCACCGGGGAGCTGTTTTTT.

This rearrangement joins TRBV7-6 to TRBJ2-5; a weak D match, TRBD1 (6 bases). Germline V CDR1 and CDR2: SGHVS, FNYEAQ. V shed 8 bases and J shed 5 bases, with 9 bases lying between them. CDR3 size: 11 residues. CDR3 coding DNA: TGTGCCAGCCAAAGGGGGGAGACCCAGTACTTC. Its protein is CASQRGETQYF. Using reference TRBV7-6 and TRBJ2-5 for the parts outside the CDR3, the full variable domain is GAGVSQSPRYKVTKRGQDVALRCDPISGHVSLYWYRQALGQGPEFLTYFNYEAQQDKSGLPNDRFSAERPEGSISTLTIQRTEQRDSAMYRCASQRGETQYFGPGTRLLVL.

The rearrangement uses TRBV19 and TRBJ2-7; D is ambiguous. CDR1 is LNHDA and CDR2 is SQIVND in the germline V gene (reference sequence). The CDR3 length is 11 residues. V was clipped by 4 bases and J by 6 bases, with 7 bases between them. CDR3 region: CASSNLAEQYF. CDR3 bases: TGTGCCAGTAGTAATCTTGCCGAGCAGTACTTC. Combining the CDR3 with reference TRBV19 and TRBJ2-7 gives the whole variable domain DGGITQSPKYLFRKEGQNVTLSCEQNLNHDAMYWYRQDPGQGLRLIYYSQIVNDFQKGDIAEGYSVSREKKESFPLTVTSAQKNPTAFYLCASSNLAEQYFGPGTRLTVT.

The V and J genes are TRBV19 and TRBJ2-1; perhaps TRBD2 as D (6 bases). Germline CDR1 LNHDA, CDR2 SQIVND (reference sequence). The CDR3 is 15 amino acids. V was clipped by 7 bases and J by 5 bases, with 18 bases between them. The CDR3 coding sequence is TGTGCCAGTACCCCGGAGGGGCGTATCCACAATGAGCAGTTCTTC. Protein product: CASTPEGRIHNEQFF. Variable domain in full (rest from reference TRBV19 and TRBJ2-1): DGGITQSPKYLFRKEGQNVTLSCEQNLNHDAMYWYRQDPGQGLRLIYYSQIVNDFQKGDIAEGYSVSREKKESFPLTVTSAQKNPTAFYLCASTPEGRIHNEQFFGPGTRLTVL.

The chain recombines TRBV4-3 with TRBJ2-4; 8 bases are shared with TRBD1. V was clipped by 3 bases and J by 6 bases; unmatched bases: 13. The CDR3 covers 17 residues. Germline CDR1 is LGHNA and CDR2 is YSLEER. The DNA for the CDR3 is TGCGCCAGCAGCCATGACAGGGGACCCGTTGGGAGAAACATTCAGTACTTC. This codes for CASSHDRGPVGRNIQYF.

This chain uses TRBV4-1 with TRBJ1-2; D is possibly TRBD1 (5 bases). Germline V lookup: CDR1 MGHRA, CDR2 YSYEKL. This CDR3 has 15 amino acids. Trimming stripped 4 bases from V and 5 bases from J, with 17 bases between. This chain's CDR3 is CASSPIRQGEYGYTF. The CDR3, as DNA: TGCGCCAGCAGCCCCATCCGGCAGGGAGAGTATGGCTACACCTTC.

The chain joins TRBV5-1 to TRBJ2-1, with a tentative D call TRBD2 (5 bases). Trimming pared 0 bases from V and 3 bases from J, leaving 10 bases between. The CDR3 is made up of 15 amino acids. Germline CDR1 SGHRS, CDR2 YFSETQ. The chain's CDR3 is CASSLEDDYYNEQFF. CDR3 DNA sequence: TGCGCCAGCAGCTTGGAGGACGACTACTACAATGAGCAGTTCTTC.

CDR3 sequence: CASSLDGQYTDTQYF. In nucleotides, the CDR3 is TGTGCCAGCAGCTTAGACGGGCAGTACACAGATACGCAGTATTTT. This chain connects TRBV13 to TRBJ2-3, with D uncertain. CDR3 length: 15 residues. Trimming shortened V by 1 base and J by 2 bases, and 10 bases separated the two germline ends. Looked up from germline, CDR1 is PRHDT and CDR2 is FYEKMQ (reference sequence).

The chain combines TRBV6-1 with TRBJ1-2; possibly TRBD1 for D (5 bases). Per germline, CDR1 MNHNS and CDR2 SASEGT. V lost 4 bases and J lost 8, with 17 bases in between. The CDR3 consists of 14 residues. The CDR3 coding sequence is TGTGCCAGCAGTGTCACGGGACGGAGGCTAGGCTACACCTTC. Its translation: CASSVTGRRLGYTF.

The V gene is TRBV7-8, the J gene TRBJ2-7; D unresolved. Germline V gives CDR1 SGHVS, CDR2 FQNEAQ. Between the trimmed V and J ends, which lost 1 base and 3 bases, there was a span of 16 bases. The CDR3 is 16 residues long. The CDR3 is CASSLVVSPPDYEQYF. Here the CDR3 DNA reads TGTGCCAGCAGCTTAGTCGTCTCCCCGCCCGACTACGAGCAGTACTTC. Full variable domain (missing parts from reference TRBV7-8 and TRBJ2-7): GAGVSQSPRYKVAKRGQDVALRCDPISGHVSLFWYQQALGQGPEFLTYFQNEAQLDKSGLPSDRFFAERPEGSVSTLKIQRTQQEDSAVYLCASSLVVSPPDYEQYFGPGTRLTVT.

The V and J genes are TRBV4-1 and TRBJ2-7, with 10 bases that match TRBD2. The CDR3 sequence is 17 residues long. The J segment lost 2 bases and the V segment lost 0 bases, leaving 7 bases of the junction unmatched. The germline gives CDR1 MGHRA, CDR2 YSYEKL. The CDR3 is CASSQEGPLAGAYEQYF. CDR3 nucleotide sequence: TGCGCCAGCAGCCAAGAGGGACCCCTAGCGGGGGCCTACGAGCAGTACTTC.

The gene calls are TRBV7-2 and TRBJ2-3; unclear D gene. CDR1 SGHTA and CDR2 FQGNSA come from the germline V gene. The CDR3 extends over 13 amino acids. V was trimmed by 6 bases and J by 2 bases, leaving 9 bases between them. CDR3 coding DNA: TGTGCCAGCAGATCAAAGCACACAGATACGCAGTATTTT. This gives the protein CASRSKHTDTQYF.

The V gene is TRBV13, the J gene TRBJ1-1; no reliable D call. The CDR3 runs 13 residues. Trimming cost V 5 bases and J 0 bases, with 7 bases left between them. The germline V gene has CDR1 PRHDT and CDR2 FYEKMQ (reference sequence). The CDR3 region has the DNA TGTGCCAGCAGCCCTCAGATGAACACTGAAGCTTTCTTT. Translated, it gives CASSPQMNTEAFF.

This rearrangement joins TRBV30 to TRBJ1-1, with TRBD1 as a possible D gene (5 bases). The V and J ends lost 8 bases and 0 bases respectively, with 16 bases between them. CDR1 is GTSNPN and CDR2 is SVGIG in the germline V gene (reference sequence). This CDR3 contains 14 residues. Written as DNA, the CDR3 is TGTGCCCTCGGGGCAGGGTCTATGAACACTGAAGCTTTCTTT. Its translation: CALGAGSMNTEAFF. Full variable domain (rest looked up from reference TRBV30 and TRBJ1-1): SQTIHQWPATLVQPVGSPLSLECTVEGTSNPNLYWYRQAAGRGLQLLFYSVGIGQISSEVPQNLSASRPQDRQFILSSKKLLLSDSGFYLCALGAGSMNTEAFFGQGTRLTVV.

The chain carries TRBV19 and TRBJ1-2; D is ambiguous. This CDR3 contains 14 residues. The germline gives CDR1 LNHDA, CDR2 SQIVND (reference sequence). V lost 3 bases and J lost 3, with 11 bases in between. CDR3: CASSIRQADYGYTF. The CDR3 region has the DNA TGTGCCAGTAGTATTCGGCAGGCCGACTATGGCTACACCTTC. Full variable domain (remainder filled in from reference TRBV19 and TRBJ1-2): DGGITQSPKYLFRKEGQNVTLSCEQNLNHDAMYWYRQDPGQGLRLIYYSQIVNDFQKGDIAEGYSVSREKKESFPLTVTSAQKNPTAFYLCASSIRQADYGYTFGSGTRLTVV.

The chain is built from TRBV19 and TRBJ2-4; weak D call: TRBD1 (5 bases). Trimming pared 3 bases from V and 0 bases from J, leaving 15 bases between. Germline values: CDR1 LNHDA, CDR2 SQIVND (reference sequence). The CDR3 extends over 17 amino acids. CDR3 sequence: CASSIDWTSLAKNIQYF. In DNA form, the CDR3 reads TGTGCCAGTAGTATTGACTGGACATCCTTAGCCAAAAACATTCAGTACTTC.